Listed here are 10 T cell receptor beta chains from one sample, sequenced in a study of T cells in Graves' hyperthyroidism and ophthalmopathy. From RNA transcripts, TCR beta CDR3 regions were amplified. Using the HTBI primer set, a first-round RT-PCR was run on the TCR CDR3. TCRdb ran MiXCR on the multiplex PCR reads and lists one entry per CDR3 protein. The data show 370,000 or so distinct CDR3 sequences, approximately 13% seen once. The sequenced sample was blood. The receptor set was obtained from a man younger than 45 with Graves' hyperthyroidism that later progressed to Graves' ophthalmopathy.

The rearrangement links TRBV19 to TRBJ1-2, with D maybe TRBD1 (6 bases). V was cut by 6 bases and J by 7 bases, with 15 bases left in between. Germline-derived CDR1 and CDR2 are LNHDA and SQIVND (reference sequence). The CDR3 consists of 13 residues. The CDR3 here is CASSLYGQFGYTF. In DNA form, the CDR3 reads TGTGCCAGTAGCCTCTATGGACAGTTTGGCTACACCTTC. The full variable domain, rest sourced from reference TRBV19 and TRBJ1-2, is DGGITQSPKYLFRKEGQNVTLSCEQNLNHDAMYWYRQDPGQGLRLIYYSQIVNDFQKGDIAEGYSVSREKKESFPLTVTSAQKNPTAFYLCASSLYGQFGYTFGSGTRLTVV.

This clonotype was detected a few times. The chain has TRBV5-4 and TRBJ2-1; D is ambiguous. This CDR3 region has 14 residues. V lost 1 base, J lost 5 bases, and 10 bases lay in between. The germline gives CDR1 SGHNT, CDR2 YYREEE (reference sequence). DNA of the CDR3: TGTGCCAGCAGCTTGCCTTTGGGAAACAATGAGCAGTTCTTC. Translation gives CASSLPLGNNEQFF.

This clonotype was observed many times. V and J are TRBV18 and TRBJ1-4; a weak D match, TRBD1 (6 bases). Germline CDR1 and CDR2: KGHSH and LQKENI. V shed 3 bases and J shed 8 bases, with 13 bases lying between them. This CDR3 is 14 amino acids long. The CDR3 DNA reads TGTGCCAGCTCACCGACAGGTAGTTCGGAAAAACTGTTTTTT. This codes for CASSPTGSSEKLFF.

This clonotype has a handful of counts. This rearrangement joins TRBV30 to TRBJ2-7, with D tentatively TRBD1 or TRBD2 (7 bases each). The CDR3 consists of 13 residues. The germline V gene encodes CDR1 GTSNPN and CDR2 SVGIG (reference sequence). The V gene lost 4 bases and the J gene lost 5 bases, with 15 bases spanning the gap. This CDR3 is CAWTRGGVDEQYF. As DNA, the CDR3 is TGTGCCTGGACCAGGGGGGGCGTGGACGAGCAGTACTTC.

This clonotype was counted between two and nine times. V and J are TRBV20-1 and TRBJ2-1; D is unresolved. The V end was cut by 5 bases, the J end by 0 bases, with 17 bases between. CDR1 is DFQATT and CDR2 is SNEGSKA in the germline V gene (reference sequence). The CDR3 consists of 16 residues. The CDR3 nucleotides are TGCAGTGCTCGCTGCAATGAGGCTACCTCCTACAATGAGCAGTTCTTC. Translation gives CSARCNEATSYNEQFF.

This sequence joins TRBV6-4 and TRBJ2-3; 8 nucleotides match TRBD2. The CDR3 runs 15 residues. The junction had 7 bases not matched to a gene; V was cut back by 3 bases and J by 5 bases. The germline CDR1 and CDR2 sequences are MRHNA and SNTAGT. CDR3 DNA: TGTGCCAGCAGTGAGCCCGGGGGGGATAAAGATACGCAGTATTTT. Translating gives CASSEPGGDKDTQYF.

The rearrangement links TRBV6-1 to TRBJ1-5; 8 bases match TRBD1. Germline assignment: CDR1 MNHNS and CDR2 SASEGT. V lost 7 bases, J lost 7 bases, and 15 bases stayed unmatched. CDR3 length equals 16 residues. CDR3 region: CASTTPGGKLGQPQHF. CDR3 DNA sequence: TGTGCCAGCACCACACCAGGGGGCAAATTAGGCCAGCCCCAGCATTTT.

This clonotype appeared many times. This chain uses TRBV6-1 with TRBJ1-2; D is ambiguous. CDR3 length equals 12 residues. The V gene's germline CDR1 is MNHNS and CDR2 SASEGT. Between the trimmed V and J ends, which lost 7 bases and 6 bases, there was a span of 12 bases. This CDR3 reads CASTLWRDGYTF. The CDR3 nucleotides are TGTGCCAGCACCTTATGGAGGGATGGCTACACCTTC.

The chain is built from TRBV29-1 and TRBJ1-2; no clear D gene. CDR3 size: 11 residues. The V end lost 6 bases, the J end lost 6 bases, and 11 bases lay between the germline ends. The germline CDR1 and CDR2 sequences are SQVTM and ANQGSEA. The CDR3 nucleotides are TGCAGCGTCCCGACATTCCATGGCTACACCTTC. It codes for CSVPTFHGYTF. The full variable domain, completed using reference TRBV29-1 and TRBJ1-2, is SAVISQKPSRDICQRGTSLTIQCQVDSQVTMMFWYRQQPGQSLTLIATANQGSEATYESGFVIDKFPISRPNLTFSTLTVSNMSPEDSSIYLCSVPTFHGYTFGSGTRLTVV.

This clonotype occurred once. A clone one base away is much larger, so this may be a read error. Because it lacks the conserved phenylalanine or tryptophan at the end, this CDR3 is likely a read error. The chain joins TRBV5-6 to TRBJ1-5, with a weak D call TRBD1 (5 bases). The CDR3 is 15 residues long. V lost 0 bases, J lost 4 bases, and 11 bases lay in between. Germline CDR1 reads SGHDT; CDR2 reads YYEEEE. For the CDR3, the DNA is TGTGCCAGCAGCTTGGCGGGACGGCAAAATCAGCCCCAGCATTCT. Translating it yields CASSLAGRQNQPQHS.